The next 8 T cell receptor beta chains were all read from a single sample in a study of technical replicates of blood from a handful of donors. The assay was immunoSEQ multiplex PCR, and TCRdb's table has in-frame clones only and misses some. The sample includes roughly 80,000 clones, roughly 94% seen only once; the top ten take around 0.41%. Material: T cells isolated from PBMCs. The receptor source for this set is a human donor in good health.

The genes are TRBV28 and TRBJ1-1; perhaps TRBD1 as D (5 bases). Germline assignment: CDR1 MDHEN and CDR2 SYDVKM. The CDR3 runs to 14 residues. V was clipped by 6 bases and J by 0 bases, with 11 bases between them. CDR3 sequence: CASRPGGMNTEAFF. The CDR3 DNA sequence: TGTGCCAGCAGGCCCGGGGGAATGAACACTGAAGCTTTCTTT.

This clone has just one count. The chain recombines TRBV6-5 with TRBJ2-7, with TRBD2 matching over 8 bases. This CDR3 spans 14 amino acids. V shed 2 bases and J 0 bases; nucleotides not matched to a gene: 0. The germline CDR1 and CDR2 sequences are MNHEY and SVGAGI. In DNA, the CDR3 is TGTGCCAGCAGTTACGGGACTAGCTCCTACGAGCAGTACTTC. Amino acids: CASSYGTSSYEQYF.

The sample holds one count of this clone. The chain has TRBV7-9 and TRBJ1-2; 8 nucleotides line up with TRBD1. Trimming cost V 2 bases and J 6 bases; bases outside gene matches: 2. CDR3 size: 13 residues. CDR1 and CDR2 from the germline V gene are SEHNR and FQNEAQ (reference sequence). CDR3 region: CASSLPGGHGYTF. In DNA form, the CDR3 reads TGTGCCAGCAGCTTACCAGGGGGCCATGGCTACACCTTC.

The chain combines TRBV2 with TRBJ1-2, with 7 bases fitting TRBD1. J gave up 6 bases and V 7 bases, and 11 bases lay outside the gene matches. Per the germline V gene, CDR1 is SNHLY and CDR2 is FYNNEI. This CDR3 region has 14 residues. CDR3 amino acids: CASTTTRDSHGYTF. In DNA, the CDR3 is TGTGCCAGCACGACTACCCGGGACAGCCATGGCTACACCTTC.

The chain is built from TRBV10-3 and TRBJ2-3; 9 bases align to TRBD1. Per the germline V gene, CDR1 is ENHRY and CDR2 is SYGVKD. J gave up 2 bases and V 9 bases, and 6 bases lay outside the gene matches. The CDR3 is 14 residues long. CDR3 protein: CAIHGTGPTDTQYF. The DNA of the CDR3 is TGTGCCATACACGGGACAGGGCCCACAGATACGCAGTATTTT.

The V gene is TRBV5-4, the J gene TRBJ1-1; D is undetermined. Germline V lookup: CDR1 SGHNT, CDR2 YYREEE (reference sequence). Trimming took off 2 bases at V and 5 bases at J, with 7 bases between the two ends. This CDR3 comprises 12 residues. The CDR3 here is CASSFGSTEAFF. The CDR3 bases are TGTGCCAGCAGCTTCGGGAGTACTGAAGCTTTCTTT. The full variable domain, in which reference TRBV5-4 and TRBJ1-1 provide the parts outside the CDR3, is ETGVTQSPTHLIKTRGQQVTLRCSSQSGHNTVSWYQQALGQGPQFIFQYYREEENGRGNFPPRFSGLQFPNYSSELNVNALELDDSALYLCASSFGSTEAFFGQGTRLTVV.

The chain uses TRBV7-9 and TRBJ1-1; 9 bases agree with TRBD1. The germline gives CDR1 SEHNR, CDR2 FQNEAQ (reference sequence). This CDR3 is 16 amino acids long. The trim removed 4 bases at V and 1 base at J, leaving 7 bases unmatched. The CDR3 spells CASSSGQGRGNTEAFF. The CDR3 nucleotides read TGTGCCAGCAGCTCGGGACAGGGACGAGGGAACACTGAAGCTTTCTTT.

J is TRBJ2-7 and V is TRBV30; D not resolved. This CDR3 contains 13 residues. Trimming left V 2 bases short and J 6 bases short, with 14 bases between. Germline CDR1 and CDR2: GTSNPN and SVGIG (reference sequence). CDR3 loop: CAWSIGESGEQYF. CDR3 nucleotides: TGTGCCTGGAGTATCGGTGAGTCTGGCGAGCAGTACTTC.